One T cell receptor (beta chain) is described in this entry. What it binds is not known. The sample is drawn from a study of cytomegalovirus exposure and HLA in healthy donors. Study-wide points: For cytomegalovirus status, the classifier reportedly gave diagnoses with high specificity and sensitivity.

Germline V CDR1 and CDR2: LGHNA, YNFKEQ. The junction had 5 bases not matched to a gene; V was cut back by 0 bases and J by 4 bases. The CDR3 has 15 amino acids. The PCR employed 60 Vbeta primers together with 13 Jbeta primers. TCRdb's copy holds only in-frame clones and misses some; the assay was immunoSEQ multiplex PCR. The repertoire has 100,000 to 150,000 clones, roughly 80% of them found once; the top ten carry 2.1%. Material: PBMCs. The gene calls are TRBV4-2 and TRBJ2-7, with 8 bases identical to TRBD2. The origin of this receptor is a man between 25 and 39 years old in good health and CMV-seronegative. CDR3 in DNA: TGTGCCAGCAGCCAAGACGACGGGGGGGCTTACGAGCAGTACTTC. It encodes CASSQDDGGAYEQYF.